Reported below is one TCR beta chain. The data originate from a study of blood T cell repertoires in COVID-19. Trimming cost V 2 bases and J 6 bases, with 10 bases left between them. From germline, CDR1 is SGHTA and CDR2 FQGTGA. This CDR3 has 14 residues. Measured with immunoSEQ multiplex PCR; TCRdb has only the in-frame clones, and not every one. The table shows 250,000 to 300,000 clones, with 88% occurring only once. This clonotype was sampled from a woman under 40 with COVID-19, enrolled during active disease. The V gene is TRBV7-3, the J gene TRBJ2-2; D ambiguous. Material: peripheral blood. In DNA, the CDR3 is TGTGCCAGCAGCTTATCACTTCAGGCCGGGGAGCTGTTTTTT. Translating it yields CASSLSLQAGELFF.